The 18 T cell receptor beta chains presented below share a single source sample, sequenced in a study of shared clonotypes between healthy human individuals. The data were produced by immunoSEQ multiplex PCR, yet TCRdb's version contains in-frame clones alone and is incomplete. The table has 2 million or so clones, 85% to 95% seen once; the top ten hold 0.1% to 0.15%. Sequenced material: naive CD4+ T cells sorted from blood. Subset here: CD45RA+ positively selected. The receptors originated from a man aged 18 to 29 in good health.

The chain recombines TRBV5-6 with TRBJ2-1; 11 bases are a match to TRBD2. The CDR3 consists of 15 residues. The germline V gene encodes CDR1 SGHDT and CDR2 YYEEEE. The J segment lost 10 bases and the V segment lost 4 bases, leaving 10 bases of the junction unmatched. CDR3 sequence (DNA): TGTGCCAGCAGCAGAATAGCGGGAGGGCCTGGAGAGCAGTTCTTC. It encodes CASSRIAGGPGEQFF.

This clone was seen once. This same CDR3 is encoded by further DNA sequences in the sample. The chain employs TRBV30 and TRBJ1-4; D remains ambiguous. Trimming cost V 2 bases and J 7 bases, with 5 bases left between them. CDR3 size: 11 residues. Per germline, CDR1 GTSNPN and CDR2 SVGIG (reference sequence). The CDR3: CAWSLGEKLFF. CDR3 bases: TGTGCCTGGAGTTTAGGTGAAAAACTGTTTTTT.

V is TRBV2 and J is TRBJ1-1; a weak D match, TRBD1 (6 bases). V was pared by 9 bases and J by 5 bases, with 19 bases between. This CDR3 has 14 amino acids. Germline V gives CDR1 SNHLY, CDR2 FYNNEI. The DNA for the CDR3 is TGTGCCAGACGCCGGGGGCAGGGAGGAACTGAAGCTTTCTTT. This translates into CARRRGQGGTEAFF.

The CDR3 loop is CASSPRGTGSTDTQYF. The CDR3 region has the DNA TGTGCCAGCAGCCCCAGGGGGACAGGGAGCACAGATACGCAGTATTTT. The chain uses TRBV7-6 and TRBJ2-3; 9 nucleotides agree with TRBD1. The length of the CDR3 is 16 residues. From germline, CDR1 is SGHVS and CDR2 FNYEAQ. V trimming: 5 bases; J trimming: 0 bases; junction bases outside the gene matches: 6.

This clone was observed many times. The rearrangement uses TRBV25-1 and TRBJ2-7, with D perhaps TRBD1 or TRBD2 (5 bases each). The V gene lost 3 bases and the J gene lost 12 bases, with 21 bases spanning the gap. The CDR3 contains 14 residues. Germline V lookup: CDR1 MGHDK, CDR2 SYGVNS. The CDR3 spells CASSDAGTFPRRYF. CDR3 DNA: TGTGCCAGCAGTGATGCCGGGACCTTTCCCCGGCGGTACTTC.

The gene calls are TRBV13 and TRBJ1-6; tentatively, D is TRBD1 (5 bases). Germline V gene lookup returns CDR1 PRHDT and CDR2 FYEKMQ (reference sequence). The CDR3 consists of 13 residues. V gave up 6 bases and J gave up 5 bases, with 8 bases separating them. CDR3 region: CASSRQNNSPLHF. The CDR3, as DNA: TGTGCCAGCAGTCGACAGAATAATTCACCCCTCCACTTT.

This chain connects TRBV6-1 to TRBJ1-5, with a weak D call TRBD1 (5 bases). Germline CDR1 MNHNS, CDR2 SASEGT. The V end was cut by 0 bases, the J end by 0 bases, with 15 bases between. This CDR3 comprises 18 residues. The DNA of the CDR3 is TGTGCCAGCAGTGAAGCGGGCGGGGGAGCCTATAGCAATCAGCCCCAGCATTTT. It yields the protein CASSEAGGGAYSNQPQHF.

This sequence joins TRBV28 and TRBJ2-3; weak D call: TRBD1 (5 bases). V lost 8 bases to trimming and J lost 7 bases, with 22 bases between them. The V gene's germline CDR1 is MDHEN and CDR2 SYDVKM. The CDR3 covers 15 residues. The CDR3 is CASPSTVEPRNTQYF. For the CDR3, the DNA is TGTGCCAGCCCCTCGACAGTGGAACCGCGGAATACGCAGTATTTT.

The chain combines TRBV10-1 with TRBJ2-7, with D possibly called TRBD1 or TRBD2 (5 bases each). Trimming left V 1 base short and J 1 base short, with 14 bases between. The CDR3 is 16 residues long. Germline V CDR1 and CDR2: WNHNN, SYGVQD (reference sequence). CDR3 protein: CASSEWGSGGSYEQYF. The CDR3 region has the DNA TGCGCCAGCAGTGAGTGGGGCAGTGGAGGATCCTACGAGCAGTACTTC.

This clone was seen more than once but under ten times. Within the sample, other DNA sequences also encode this same CDR3. The chain recombines TRBV5-1 with TRBJ2-5, with D uncertain. The CDR3 is 12 residues long. Germline V gives CDR1 SGHRS, CDR2 YFSETQ. Trimming left V 2 bases short and J 0 bases short, with 2 bases between. CDR3 nucleotides: TGCGCCAGCAGCTTACACCAAGAGACCCAGTACTTC. Translation gives CASSLHQETQYF.

The chain combines TRBV29-1 with TRBJ2-3; 7 nucleotides agree with TRBD2. V was pared by 6 bases and J by 8 bases, with 14 bases of the junction left unmatched. Germline CDR1 reads SQVTM; CDR2 reads ANQGSEA. The CDR3 has 14 amino acids. CDR3 coding DNA: TGCAGCGTGGGAGATGGGACTACCTCCGGTACGCAGTATTTT. Its protein product is CSVGDGTTSGTQYF.

The chain links TRBV5-1 to TRBJ2-5, with TRBD1 matching 7 bases. The CDR3 is 15 amino acids. Germline V lookup: CDR1 SGHRS, CDR2 YFSETQ. V dropped 4 bases and J dropped 1; count of bases not matched to a gene: 7. DNA for the CDR3: TGCGCCAGCAGCCAGGACAGGTCTGGCCAAGAGACCCAGTACTTC. It encodes CASSQDRSGQETQYF.

The chain's CDR3 is CASSVITGWNTGELFF. The CDR3 DNA reads TGTGCCAGTAGTGTTATAACAGGGTGGAACACCGGGGAGCTGTTTTTT. The V gene is TRBV19, the J gene TRBJ2-2, with TRBD1 as a possible D gene (6 bases). Trimming left V 5 bases short and J 1 base short, with 14 bases between. CDR3 length: 16 residues. Germline V CDR1 and CDR2: LNHDA, SQIVND (reference sequence).

The V gene is TRBV18, the J gene TRBJ2-7, with D possibly being TRBD2 (6 bases). This CDR3 contains 12 residues. Germline CDR1 is KGHSH and CDR2 is LQKENI. The V gene lost 6 bases and the J gene lost 7 bases, with 13 bases spanning the gap. The chain's CDR3 is CASSWDAGEQYF. CDR3 bases: TGTGCCAGCTCCTGGGACGCGGGGGAGCAGTACTTC.

This clone showed up just once. The chain combines TRBV5-1 with TRBJ1-1; tentative D call: TRBD1 (6 bases). The CDR3 totals 17 residues. Germline V gene data show CDR1 as SGHRS and CDR2 as YFSETQ. Trimming removed 5 bases from V and 0 bases from J, with 20 bases in between. CDR3 nucleotides: TGCGCCAGCAGATACACAGGGTGGGCCGATTTGAACACTGAAGCTTTCTTT. This gives the protein CASRYTGWADLNTEAFF.

Of note for this clone: Other DNA sequences in this specimen translate into the identical CDR3. V usage is TRBV5-1 and J usage is TRBJ1-5; no clear D. The V and J ends lost 4 bases and 4 bases respectively, with 9 bases between them. CDR1 and CDR2 from the germline V gene are SGHRS and YFSETQ. The CDR3 is 13 residues long. CDR3 region: CASSPEPNQPQHF. The CDR3 DNA reads as TGCGCCAGCAGCCCAGAACCGAATCAGCCCCAGCATTTT.

V usage is TRBV6-1 and J usage is TRBJ1-5; weak D call: TRBD1 (6 bases). Trimming stripped 5 bases from V and 0 bases from J, with 11 bases between. Germline V CDR1 and CDR2: MNHNS, SASEGT. CDR3 length: 15 amino acids. CDR3 sequence: CASSRQVNSNQPQHF. The CDR3 nucleotides are TGTGCCAGCAGTCGACAGGTCAATAGCAATCAGCCCCAGCATTTT.

The chain uses TRBV7-8 and TRBJ1-1, with no clear D. V shed 3 bases and J shed 1 base, with 6 bases lying between them. The CDR3 spans 13 residues. Germline loops: CDR1 SGHVS, CDR2 FQNEAQ. The CDR3 DNA sequence: TGTGCCAGCAGCTTGAGCAGGAACACTGAAGCTTTCTTT. Translating it yields CASSLSRNTEAFF. Supplemented by reference TRBV7-8 and TRBJ1-1, the full variable domain reads GAGVSQSPRYKVAKRGQDVALRCDPISGHVSLFWYQQALGQGPEFLTYFQNEAQLDKSGLPSDRFFAERPEGSVSTLKIQRTQQEDSAVYLCASSLSRNTEAFFGQGTRLTVV.